Listed here are 14 T cell receptor beta chains from one sample, sequenced in a study of lymphopenia after photon versus proton radiotherapy. Using immunoSEQ multiplex PCR, the repertoire was profiled, and TCRdb retains in-frame clones only, with some absent. In the table there are about 3,300 clones, 76% of which are singletons. The sequenced sample was peripheral blood, obtained from a patient treated with proton-based radiotherapy. The receptors originated from a man of 80 years or more with esophageal cancer.

This clone is categorized as hyperexpanded (1% or more). CDR3 amino acids: CASSVALGITYEQYF. As DNA, the CDR3 is TGTGCCAGCAGCGTAGCTCTCGGGATTACCTACGAGCAGTACTTC. The V and J genes are TRBV9 and TRBJ2-7; D possibly corresponds to TRBD2 (5 bases). In germline, CDR1 is SGDLS, CDR2 YYNGEE. The CDR3 runs to 15 residues. V gave up 0 bases and J gave up 2 bases, with 12 bases separating them.

The genes are TRBV7-4 and TRBJ1-6; 7 bases match TRBD1. The CDR3 sequence is 14 residues long. CDR1 and CDR2 from the germline V gene are SGHVT and SQSDAQ. Trimming removed 1 base from V and 8 bases from J; junction bases left unmatched: 2. The CDR3 nucleotides read TGTGCCAGCAGCTTAGTAGACAGGGATTCACCCCTCCACTTT. The encoded protein is CASSLVDRDSPLHF.

V is TRBV11-3 and J is TRBJ2-2, with 10 bases lining up with TRBD1. There are 17 residues in the CDR3. Germline CDR1 SGHNT, CDR2 YENEEA. The V segment lost 1 base and the J segment 6 bases; nucleotides outside the gene matches: 8. The CDR3 loop is CASSLGGTGVSAGELFF. CDR3 bases: TGTGCCAGCAGCTTAGGTGGGACAGGGGTTTCTGCCGGGGAGCTGTTTTTT.

This clone was observed a handful of times. The rearrangement links TRBV5-1 to TRBJ1-3, with D unresolved. The V end was cut by 3 bases, the J end by 4 bases, with 2 bases between. CDR3 length: 11 amino acids. The germline CDR1 and CDR2 sequences are SGHRS and YFSETQ. CDR3 nucleotide sequence: TGCGCCAGCAGCTACGGAAACACCATATATTTT. Translation gives CASSYGNTIYF.

The chain recombines TRBV14 with TRBJ2-1; D remains unclear. CDR1 and CDR2 (germline): SGHDN, FVKESK. Trimming left V 1 base short and J 4 bases short, with 8 bases between. This CDR3 comprises 14 residues. The CDR3 region has the DNA TGTGCCAGCAGCCAAGTTAGTGCGTACAATGAGCAGTTCTTC. This codes for CASSQVSAYNEQFF.

The chain uses TRBV5-6 and TRBJ1-3; D is undetermined. Germline loops: CDR1 SGHDT, CDR2 YYEEEE. The V end was cut by 5 bases, the J end by 11 bases, with 11 bases between. There are 11 residues in the CDR3. The CDR3, as DNA: TGTGCCAGCAGTCTACAGAATTCCATATATTTT. Encoded protein: CASSLQNSIYF.

This clone was seen more than once but under ten times. V usage is TRBV10-3 and J usage is TRBJ2-7, with 7 nucleotides matching TRBD2. Germline-derived CDR1 and CDR2 are ENHRY and SYGVKD. This CDR3 is built from 19 residues. V shed 0 bases, J shed 2 bases, and the junction held 16 bases outside the gene matches. CDR3 in amino acids: CAISESVPHIGRLTYEQYF. The CDR3, as DNA: TGTGCCATCAGTGAGTCGGTCCCCCATATCGGGAGGTTGACCTACGAGCAGTACTTC.

The gene calls are TRBV6-6 and TRBJ1-3; 10 bases are a match to TRBD1. The CDR3 is 16 amino acids. J was trimmed by 3 bases and V by 6 bases; bases with no gene match: 8. CDR1 and CDR2 (germline): MNHNY, SVGAGI (reference sequence). The DNA for the CDR3 is TGTGCCAGCAGGCCGGGACAGGGGTTCTTTGGAAACACCATATATTTT. It translates to CASRPGQGFFGNTIYF.

The chain couples TRBV5-4 to TRBJ2-5; the match to TRBD1 covers 8 bases. This CDR3 spans 15 amino acids. Germline values: CDR1 SGHNT, CDR2 YYREEE (reference sequence). V lost 1 base to trimming and J lost 5 bases; unmatched junction nucleotides: 7. The CDR3 nucleotides are TGTGCCAGCAGCTTGACCACAGGGGGGTGGGAGACCCAGTACTTC. This translates into CASSLTTGGWETQYF.

This clone was seen more than once but under ten times. J is TRBJ2-3 and V is TRBV19; tentative D call: TRBD1 (6 bases). This CDR3 has 17 residues. The ends were cut back, 1 base at V and 1 base at J, with 15 bases in the middle. CDR1 is LNHDA and CDR2 is SQIVND in the germline V gene (reference sequence). As DNA, the CDR3 is TGTGCCAGTAGTATAGTTGCCCCGACAGGAGGCACAGATACGCAGTATTTT. It encodes CASSIVAPTGGTDTQYF.

The chain employs TRBV4-2 and TRBJ2-7, with 10 bases matching TRBD2. CDR1 and CDR2 from the germline V gene are LGHNA and YNFKEQ. V was pared by 4 bases and J by 9 bases, with 9 bases of the junction left unmatched. The CDR3 has 14 residues. The CDR3 sequence: CASSPSSGGMGQYF. CDR3 bases: TGTGCCAGCAGCCCCAGTAGCGGGGGGATGGGGCAGTACTTC.

V gene TRBV7-9 combines with J gene TRBJ1-4; D is undetermined. The CDR3 has 13 residues. V was trimmed by 0 bases and J by 7 bases, leaving 6 bases between them. Germline loops: CDR1 SEHNR, CDR2 FQNEAQ (reference sequence). The CDR3 here is CASSLAGSEKLFF. The CDR3 DNA reads as TGTGCCAGCAGCTTAGCAGGGTCTGAAAAACTGTTTTTT.

As DNA, the CDR3 is TGTGCCTGGAGTGTACTTGAGGATTCACCCCTCCACTTT. Protein product: CAWSVLEDSPLHF. V is TRBV30 and J is TRBJ1-6; D is ambiguous. V lost 0 bases, J lost 8 bases, and 8 bases lay in between. This CDR3 has 13 amino acids. Germline CDR1 reads GTSNPN; CDR2 reads SVGIG (reference sequence).

The chain has TRBV5-6 and TRBJ2-3; weak D call: TRBD1 (7 bases). This CDR3 is 15 amino acids long. From germline, CDR1 is SGHDT and CDR2 YYEEEE. V lost 0 bases to trimming and J lost 5 bases, with 13 bases between them. DNA of the CDR3: TGTGCCAGCAGCTTGGTAGGGCAGGGGGGAGATACGCAGTATTTT. Encoded protein: CASSLVGQGGDTQYF.